What follows are 5 T cell receptor beta chains derived from one specimen sequenced in a study of OX40 agonist ivuxolimab in advanced cancers. Assay used: immunoSEQ multiplex PCR; TCRdb lists only in-frame clones, some missing. The sample consists of tens of thousands of clones, approximately 85% of them appearing once. The sample in question was CD4+ or CD8+ T cells sorted from blood, obtained in a trial of the OX40 agonist ivuxolimab. Receptors originate from an adult with an advanced solid tumor such as melanoma, head and neck, liver or kidney cancer.

The rearrangement joins TRBV6-6 to TRBJ2-1, with 11 bases matching TRBD2. The V and J ends lost 6 bases and 7 bases, in that order; junction bases with no gene match: 5. CDR1 is MNHNY, CDR2 SVGAGI, per germline (reference sequence). CDR3 length: 14 amino acids. The CDR3 bases are TGTGCCAGCAGAACTAGCGGGAGTCAGAATGAGCAGTTCTTC. It yields the protein CASRTSGSQNEQFF.

The genes are TRBV6-1 and TRBJ2-2; TRBD1 might be the D (6 bases). Germline V gene lookup returns CDR1 MNHNS and CDR2 SASEGT. This CDR3 comprises 14 residues. Trimming shortened V by 6 bases and J by 3 bases, and 11 bases separated the two germline ends. CDR3 in amino acids: CASSSEGDTGELFF. Here the CDR3 DNA reads TGTGCCAGCAGCTCAGAGGGGGACACCGGGGAGCTGTTTTTT.

The chain has TRBV4-1 and TRBJ1-2; 9 nucleotides align to TRBD1. V lost 0 bases, J lost 7 bases, and 9 bases stayed unmatched. This CDR3 has 16 amino acids. Germline V lookup: CDR1 MGHRA, CDR2 YSYEKL. In DNA form, the CDR3 reads TGCGCCAGCAGCCAAGATTGGGGACAGGGTTTCTTTGGCTACACCTTC. Translating gives CASSQDWGQGFFGYTF.

The chain has TRBV29-1 and TRBJ1-2; 7 nucleotides match TRBD1. The germline gives CDR1 SQVTM, CDR2 ANQGSEA. The V segment lost 7 bases and the J segment 2 bases; nucleotides outside the gene matches: 7. This CDR3 region has 13 residues. CDR3 residues: CSGGGGQNYGYTF. The CDR3 DNA sequence: TGCAGCGGCGGGGGGGGACAGAACTATGGCTACACCTTC.

The rearrangement links TRBV20-1 to TRBJ2-1, with D unresolved. CDR1 is DFQATT, CDR2 SNEGSKA, per germline (reference sequence). The CDR3 contains 11 residues. CDR3 sequence: CTGSSYNEQFF. The DNA for the CDR3 is TGCACCGGAAGCTCCTACAATGAGCAGTTCTTC.